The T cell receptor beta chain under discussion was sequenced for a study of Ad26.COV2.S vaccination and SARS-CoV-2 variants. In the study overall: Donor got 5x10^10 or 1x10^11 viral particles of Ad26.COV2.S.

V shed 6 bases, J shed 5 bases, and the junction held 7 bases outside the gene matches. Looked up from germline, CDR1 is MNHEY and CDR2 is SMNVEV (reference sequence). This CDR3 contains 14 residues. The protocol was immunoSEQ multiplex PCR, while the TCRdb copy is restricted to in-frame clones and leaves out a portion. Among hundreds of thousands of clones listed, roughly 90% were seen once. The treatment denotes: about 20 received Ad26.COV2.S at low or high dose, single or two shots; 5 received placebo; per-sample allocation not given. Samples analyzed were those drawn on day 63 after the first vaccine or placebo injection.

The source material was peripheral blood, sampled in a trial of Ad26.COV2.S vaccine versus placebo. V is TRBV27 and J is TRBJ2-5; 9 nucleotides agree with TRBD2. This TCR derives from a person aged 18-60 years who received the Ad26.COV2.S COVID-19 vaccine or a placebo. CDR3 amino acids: CASSPSGTRETQYF. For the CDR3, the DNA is TGTGCCAGCAGCCCTAGCGGGACTCGTGAGACCCAGTACTTC.